This T cell receptor (beta chain) was observed in a study of blood T cells in healthy people across ages. The use of a sample-barcoded 5' primer and a J-beta primer mix characterized a second PCR of roughly 6 to 12 cycles. Carrying 12 random nucleotides, a template-switch adaptor labeled each individual cDNA molecule. In TCRdb, the 5' RACE reads were re-called with MiXCR into one record per CDR3 protein. The sample lists about 1.6 million distinct CDR3 sequences; roughly 30% were seen once. This CDR3 region has 15 residues. The ends lost 6 bases at V and 5 bases at J; junction bases unmatched: 8. Germline V gives CDR1 MNHNS, CDR2 SASEGT. Every donor gave roughly 9.6 milliliters of peripheral blood. General study points: Diversity estimates from one million T cells were considered underestimates.

As regards this clonotype: The antigen is undetermined.

The specimen sequenced was blood. This chain connects TRBV6-1 to TRBJ2-7; 12 nucleotides agree with TRBD1. The sequence came from a woman aged 25-40 years in good health. The CDR3 nucleotides read TGTGCCAGCAGAACGGGACAGGGGGCGGCAAACGAGCAGTACTTC. Protein product: CASRTGQGAANEQYF.